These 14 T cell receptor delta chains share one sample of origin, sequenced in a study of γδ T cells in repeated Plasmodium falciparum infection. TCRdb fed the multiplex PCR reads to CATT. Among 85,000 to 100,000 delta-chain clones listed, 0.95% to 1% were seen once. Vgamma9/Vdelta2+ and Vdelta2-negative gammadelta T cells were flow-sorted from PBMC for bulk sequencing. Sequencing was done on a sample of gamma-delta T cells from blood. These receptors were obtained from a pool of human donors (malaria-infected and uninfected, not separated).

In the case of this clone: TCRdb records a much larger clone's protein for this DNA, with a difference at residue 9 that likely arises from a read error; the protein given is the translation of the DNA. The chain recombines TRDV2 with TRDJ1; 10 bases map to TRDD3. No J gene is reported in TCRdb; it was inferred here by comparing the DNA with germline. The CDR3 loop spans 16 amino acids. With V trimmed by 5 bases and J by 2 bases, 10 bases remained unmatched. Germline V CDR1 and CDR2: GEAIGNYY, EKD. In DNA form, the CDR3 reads TGTGCCTGTGTCAACCTGGGGGATAAGGCGACCGATAAACTCATCTTT. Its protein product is CACVNLGDKATDKLIF.

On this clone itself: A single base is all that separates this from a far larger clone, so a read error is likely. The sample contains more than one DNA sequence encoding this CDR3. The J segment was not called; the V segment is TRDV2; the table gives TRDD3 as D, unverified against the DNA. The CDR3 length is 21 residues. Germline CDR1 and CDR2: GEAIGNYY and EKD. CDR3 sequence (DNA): TGTGCCTGTGACCCCCCCTCCTCCAGGGGGCCTTTGCGACGGGCGACCGATAAGCTCATCTTT. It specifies CACDPPSSRGPLRRATDKLIF.

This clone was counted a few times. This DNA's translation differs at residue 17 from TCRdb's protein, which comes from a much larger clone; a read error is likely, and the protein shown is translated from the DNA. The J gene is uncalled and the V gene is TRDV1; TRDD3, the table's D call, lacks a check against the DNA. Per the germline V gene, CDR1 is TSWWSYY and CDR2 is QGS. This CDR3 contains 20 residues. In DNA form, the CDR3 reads TGTGCTCTTGGGGGAAAAGGACGAAGGAGACTGGGGGATAGCCCCGATAATCTCATCTTT. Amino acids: CALGGKGRRRLGDSPDNLIF.

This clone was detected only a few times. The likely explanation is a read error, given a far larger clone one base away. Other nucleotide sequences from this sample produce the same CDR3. DNA of the CDR3: TGTGCTCTTGGTTCTATCTTACCTCTCTGGGGGATAACGAAGCAACTCATCTTC. As protein: CALGSILPLWGITKQLIF. The chain combines TRDV1 with TRDJ1; TRDD3 matches 10 bases. Germline V gives CDR1 TSWWSYY, CDR2 QGS. The CDR3 is 18 residues long.

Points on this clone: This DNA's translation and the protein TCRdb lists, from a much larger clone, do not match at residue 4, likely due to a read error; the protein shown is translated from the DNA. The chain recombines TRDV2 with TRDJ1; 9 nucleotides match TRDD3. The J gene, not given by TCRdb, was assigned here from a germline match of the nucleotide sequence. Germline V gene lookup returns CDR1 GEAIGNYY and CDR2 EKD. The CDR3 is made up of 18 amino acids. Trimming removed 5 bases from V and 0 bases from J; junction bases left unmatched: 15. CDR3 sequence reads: CACVTVTGGQTYTDKLIF. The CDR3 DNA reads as TGTGCCTGTGTCACGGTTACTGGGGGACAGACATACACCGATAAACTCATCTTT.

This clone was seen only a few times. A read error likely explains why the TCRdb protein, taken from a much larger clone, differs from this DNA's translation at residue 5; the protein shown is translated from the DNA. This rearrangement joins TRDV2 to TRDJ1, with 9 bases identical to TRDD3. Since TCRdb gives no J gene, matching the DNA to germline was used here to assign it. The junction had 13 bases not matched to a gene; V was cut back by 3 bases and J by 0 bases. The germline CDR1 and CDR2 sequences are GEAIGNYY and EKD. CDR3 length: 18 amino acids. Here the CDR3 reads CACDARGIPTYHTDKLIF. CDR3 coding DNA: TGTGCCTGTGACGCCCGGGGGATACCCACCTACCACACCGATAAACTCATCTTT.

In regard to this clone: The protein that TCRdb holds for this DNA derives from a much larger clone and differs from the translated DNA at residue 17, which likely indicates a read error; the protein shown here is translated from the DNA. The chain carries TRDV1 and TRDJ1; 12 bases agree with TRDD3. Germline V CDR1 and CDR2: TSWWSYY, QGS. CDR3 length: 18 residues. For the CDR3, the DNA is TGTGCTCTCACCCTAACCTTACTGGGGGATACTCTCACCGATAAACTCACCTTT. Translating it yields CALTLTLLGDTLTDKLTF.

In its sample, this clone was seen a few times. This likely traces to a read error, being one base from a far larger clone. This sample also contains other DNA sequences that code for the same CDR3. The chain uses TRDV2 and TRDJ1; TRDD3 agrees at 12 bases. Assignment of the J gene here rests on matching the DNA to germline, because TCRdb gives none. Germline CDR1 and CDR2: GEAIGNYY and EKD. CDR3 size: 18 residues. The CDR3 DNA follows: TGCGCCTGTGACACTTCTCCGGTCTGGGGGATACGCAGCGATAAACTCATCTTT. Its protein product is CACDTSPVWGIRSDKLIF.

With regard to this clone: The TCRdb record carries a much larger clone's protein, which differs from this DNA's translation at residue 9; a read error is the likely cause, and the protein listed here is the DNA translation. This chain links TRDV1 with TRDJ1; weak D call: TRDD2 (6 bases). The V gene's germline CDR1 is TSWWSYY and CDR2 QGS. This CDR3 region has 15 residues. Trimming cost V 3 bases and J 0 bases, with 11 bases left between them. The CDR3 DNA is TGTGCTCTTGGGGATAGACCCTTCCACACCGATAAACTCATCTTT. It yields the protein CALGDRPFHTDKLIF.

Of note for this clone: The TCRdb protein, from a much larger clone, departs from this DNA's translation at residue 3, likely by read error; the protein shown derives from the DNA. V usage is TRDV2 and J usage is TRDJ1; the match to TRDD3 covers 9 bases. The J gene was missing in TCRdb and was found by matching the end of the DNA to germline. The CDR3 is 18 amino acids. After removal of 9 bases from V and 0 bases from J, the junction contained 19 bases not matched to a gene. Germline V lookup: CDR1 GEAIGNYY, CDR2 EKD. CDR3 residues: CARSSLGTGGPYTDKLIF. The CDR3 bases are TGTGCCCGTTCTTCCTTGGGTACTGGGGGACCTTACACCGATAAACTCATCTTT.

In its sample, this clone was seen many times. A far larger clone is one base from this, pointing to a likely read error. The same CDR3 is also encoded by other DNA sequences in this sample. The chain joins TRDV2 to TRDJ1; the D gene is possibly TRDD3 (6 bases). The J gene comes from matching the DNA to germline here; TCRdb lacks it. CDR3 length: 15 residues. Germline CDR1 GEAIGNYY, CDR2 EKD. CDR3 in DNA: TGCGCCTGTGACACCGTGGGGGGTTACACCGATAAACTCATCTTT. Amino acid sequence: CACDTVGGYTDKLIF.

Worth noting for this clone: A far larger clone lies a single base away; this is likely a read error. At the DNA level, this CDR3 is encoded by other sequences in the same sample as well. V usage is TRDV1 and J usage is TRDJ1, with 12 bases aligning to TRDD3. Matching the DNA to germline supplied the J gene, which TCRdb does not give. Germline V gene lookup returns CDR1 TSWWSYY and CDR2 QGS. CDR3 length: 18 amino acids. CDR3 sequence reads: CALGTPGGYAFHTDKLIF. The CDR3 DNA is TGTGCCCTTGGGACCCCTGGGGGATACGCATTTCACACCGATAAACTCATCTTT.

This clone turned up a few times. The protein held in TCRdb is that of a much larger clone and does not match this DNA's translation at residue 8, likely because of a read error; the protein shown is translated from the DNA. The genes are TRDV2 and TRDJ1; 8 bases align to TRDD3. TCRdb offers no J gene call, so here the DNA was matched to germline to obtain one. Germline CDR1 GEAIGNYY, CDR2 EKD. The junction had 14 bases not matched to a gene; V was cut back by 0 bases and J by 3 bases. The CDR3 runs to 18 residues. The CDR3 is CACDTVGNGGSLPDKLIF. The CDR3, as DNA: TGTGCCTGTGACACCGTCGGTAATGGGGGATCCCTCCCCGATAAACTCATCTTT.

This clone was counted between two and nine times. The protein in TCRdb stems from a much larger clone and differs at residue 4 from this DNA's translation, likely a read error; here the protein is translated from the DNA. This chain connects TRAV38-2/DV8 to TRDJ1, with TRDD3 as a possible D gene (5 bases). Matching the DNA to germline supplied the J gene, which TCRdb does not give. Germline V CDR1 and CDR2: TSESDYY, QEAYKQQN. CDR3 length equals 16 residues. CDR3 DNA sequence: TGTGCTTATAAGAGCGCGCCCTTATCCTGGGCCGATAAACTCATCTTT. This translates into CAYKSAPLSWADKLIF.